The present TCR beta chain was sequenced within a study of blood T cell repertoires in COVID-19. The V end lost 4 bases, the J end lost 2 bases, and 9 bases lay between the germline ends. This CDR3 has 13 amino acids. Germline-derived CDR1 and CDR2 are SGHRS and YFSETQ. The protocol was immunoSEQ multiplex PCR, while the TCRdb copy is restricted to in-frame clones and leaves out a portion. The sample records around 200,000 clones, about 91% being singletons. The clonotype originates from a woman younger than 35 who had recovered from COVID-19. The chain carries TRBV5-1 and TRBJ1-2, with D maybe TRBD1 (6 bases). The sequencing sample was made of PBMCs or T cells enriched from blood (not recorded which). This CDR3 reads CASSDQGNYGYTF. CDR3 coding DNA: TGCGCCAGCAGCGACCAGGGGAACTATGGCTACACCTTC.